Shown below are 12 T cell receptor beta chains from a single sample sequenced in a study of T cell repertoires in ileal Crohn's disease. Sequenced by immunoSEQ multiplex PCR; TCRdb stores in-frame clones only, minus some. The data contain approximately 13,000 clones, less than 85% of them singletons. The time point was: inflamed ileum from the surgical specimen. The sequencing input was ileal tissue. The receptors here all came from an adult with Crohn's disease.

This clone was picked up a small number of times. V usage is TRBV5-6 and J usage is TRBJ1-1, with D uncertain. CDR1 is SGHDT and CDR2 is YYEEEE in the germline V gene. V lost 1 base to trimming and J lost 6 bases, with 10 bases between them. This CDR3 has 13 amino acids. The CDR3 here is CASSLWGRAEAFF. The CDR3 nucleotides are TGTGCCAGCAGCTTGTGGGGTCGGGCTGAAGCTTTCTTT.

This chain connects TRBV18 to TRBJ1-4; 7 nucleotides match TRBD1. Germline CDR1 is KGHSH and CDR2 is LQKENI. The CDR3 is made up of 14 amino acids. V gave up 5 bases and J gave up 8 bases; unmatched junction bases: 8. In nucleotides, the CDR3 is TGTGCCAGCTCAAGACAGGGTGCTACAGAAAAACTGTTTTTT. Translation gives CASSRQGATEKLFF.

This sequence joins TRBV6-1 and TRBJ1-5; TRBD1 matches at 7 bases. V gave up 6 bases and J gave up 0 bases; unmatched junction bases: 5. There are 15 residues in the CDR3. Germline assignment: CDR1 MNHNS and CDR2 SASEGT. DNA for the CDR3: TGTGCCAGCAGACCGACAGGGTATAGCAATCAGCCCCAGCATTTT. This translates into CASRPTGYSNQPQHF.

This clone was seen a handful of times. Here the CDR3 DNA reads TGTGCCAGCAGCCAAGAGCAGGAGGCTAGCAATCAGCCCCAGCATTTT. Translation gives CASSQEQEASNQPQHF. The rearrangement joins TRBV4-2 to TRBJ1-5; D uncertain. V lost 0 bases, J lost 0 bases, and 9 bases lay in between. CDR3 length: 16 amino acids. The germline gives CDR1 LGHNA, CDR2 YNFKEQ.

CDR3 sequence (DNA): TGCCCCAACCCCATCCCCCCACTAGCGGGGCCCTCCTACGAGCAGTACTTC. The encoded protein is CPNPIPPLAGPSYEQYF. The V gene is TRBV10-1, the J gene TRBJ2-7; 10 bases are a match to TRBD2. CDR3 length: 17 residues. Germline V lookup: CDR1 WNHNN, CDR2 SYGVQD (reference sequence).

The chain's CDR3 is CASSQSPKIPVPQSTDTQYF. The DNA for the CDR3 is TGCGCCAGCAGTCAATCGCCGAAAATCCCGGTCCCACAAAGTACAGATACGCAGTATTTT. This sequence joins TRBV23-1 and TRBJ2-3, with no clear D. TRBV23-1 has ORF status, its function being uncertain. The V and J ends lost 0 bases and 3 bases respectively, with 25 bases between them. The CDR3 runs to 20 residues.

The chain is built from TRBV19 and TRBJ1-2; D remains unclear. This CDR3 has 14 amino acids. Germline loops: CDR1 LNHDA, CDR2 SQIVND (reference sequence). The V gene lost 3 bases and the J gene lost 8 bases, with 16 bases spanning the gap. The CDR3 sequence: CASSIPTERRGYTF. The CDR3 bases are TGTGCCAGTAGTATTCCCACAGAGAGGAGAGGCTACACCTTC.

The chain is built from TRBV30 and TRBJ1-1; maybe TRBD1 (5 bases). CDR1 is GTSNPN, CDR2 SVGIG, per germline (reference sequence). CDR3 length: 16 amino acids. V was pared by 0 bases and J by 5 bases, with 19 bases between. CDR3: CAWSVPRGRRSTEAFF. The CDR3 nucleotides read TGTGCCTGGAGTGTCCCCCGGGGCAGGCGGAGTACTGAAGCTTTCTTT.

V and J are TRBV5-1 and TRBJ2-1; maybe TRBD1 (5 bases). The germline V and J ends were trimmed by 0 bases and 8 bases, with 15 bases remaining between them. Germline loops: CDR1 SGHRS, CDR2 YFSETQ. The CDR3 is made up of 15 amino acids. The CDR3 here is CASSLEGRDIDEQFF. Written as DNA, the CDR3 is TGCGCCAGCAGCTTGGAGGGCAGGGATATTGATGAGCAGTTCTTC.

CDR3 DNA: TGTGCCAGCAAACAGGGAGGTTCTGGGGCCAACGTCCTGACTTTC. Translation: CASKQGGSGANVLTF. The chain carries TRBV6-1 and TRBJ2-6, with D tentatively TRBD1 or TRBD2 (6 bases each). The CDR3 runs to 15 residues. The V and J ends lost 7 bases and 1 base respectively, with 11 bases between them. The germline V gene has CDR1 MNHNS and CDR2 SASEGT.

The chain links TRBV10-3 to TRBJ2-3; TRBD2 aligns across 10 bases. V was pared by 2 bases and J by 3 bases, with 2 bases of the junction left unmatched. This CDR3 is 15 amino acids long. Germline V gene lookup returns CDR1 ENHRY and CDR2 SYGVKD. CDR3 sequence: CAISEGLADTDTQYF. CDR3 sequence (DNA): TGTGCCATCAGTGAGGGACTAGCGGATACAGATACGCAGTATTTT.

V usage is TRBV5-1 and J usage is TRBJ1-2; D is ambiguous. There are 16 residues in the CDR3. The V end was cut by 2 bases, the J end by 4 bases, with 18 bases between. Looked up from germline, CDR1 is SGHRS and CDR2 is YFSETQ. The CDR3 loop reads CASSFVSSAHLYGYTF. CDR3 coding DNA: TGCGCCAGCAGCTTTGTCTCGTCAGCTCACCTCTATGGCTACACCTTC.